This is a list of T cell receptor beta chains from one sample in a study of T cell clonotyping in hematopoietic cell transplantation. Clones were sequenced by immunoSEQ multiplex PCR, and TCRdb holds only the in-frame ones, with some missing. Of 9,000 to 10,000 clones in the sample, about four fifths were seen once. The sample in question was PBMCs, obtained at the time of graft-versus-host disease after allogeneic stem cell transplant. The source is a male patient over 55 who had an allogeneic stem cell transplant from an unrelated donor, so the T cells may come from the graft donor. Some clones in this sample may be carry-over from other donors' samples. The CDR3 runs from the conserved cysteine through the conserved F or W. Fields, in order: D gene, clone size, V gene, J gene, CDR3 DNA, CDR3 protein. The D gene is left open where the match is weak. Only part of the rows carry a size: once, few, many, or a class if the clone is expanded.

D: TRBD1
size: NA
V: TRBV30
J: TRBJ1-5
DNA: TGTGCCTGGAGTTTGGGACAGACAGGCAATCAGCCCCAGCATTTT
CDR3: CAWSLGQTGNQPQHF

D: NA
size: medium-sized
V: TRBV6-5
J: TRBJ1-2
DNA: TGTGCCAGCGCGTTGGGGAGGTCCGCCTATGGCTACACCTTC
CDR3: CASALGRSAYGYTF

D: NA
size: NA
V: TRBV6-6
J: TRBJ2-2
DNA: TGTGCCAGCAGGGAAAACCGGGACACCGGGGAGCTGTTTTTT
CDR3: CASRENRDTGELFF

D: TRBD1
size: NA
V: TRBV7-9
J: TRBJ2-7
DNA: TGTGCCAGCGGACGACAGGGGCGAGCCGAGCAGTACTTC
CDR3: CASGRQGRAEQYF

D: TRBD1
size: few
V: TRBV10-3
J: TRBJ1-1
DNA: TGTGCCATCAGCTGGACAGGGAACACTGAAGCTTTCTTT
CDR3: CAISWTGNTEAFF

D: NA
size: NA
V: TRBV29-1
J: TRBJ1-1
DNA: TGCAGCGTTGAAGACAAAATGAACACTGAAGCTTTCTTT
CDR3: CSVEDKMNTEAFF

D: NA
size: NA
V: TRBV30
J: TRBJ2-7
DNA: TGTGCCTGGAGGCCCGGGGCAGAGCAGTACTTC
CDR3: CAWRPGAEQYF

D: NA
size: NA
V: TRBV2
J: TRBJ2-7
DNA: TGTGCCAGCAGGTACAGTAGTTCCTACGAGCAGTACTTC
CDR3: CASRYSSSYEQYF

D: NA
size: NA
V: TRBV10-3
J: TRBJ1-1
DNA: TGTGCCATCAGTGCGGGGTCAGGGAAGAACACTGAAGCTTTCTTT
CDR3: CAISAGSGKNTEAFF

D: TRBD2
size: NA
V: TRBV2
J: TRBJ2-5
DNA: TGTGCCAGCAGTACTAGCGGGGGGCCAGAGACCCAGTACTTC
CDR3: CASSTSGGPETQYF